Below, 10 T cell receptor beta chains from the same sample are listed, as sequenced in a study of blood T cells in healthy people across ages. Sample-barcoded 5' priming and a J-beta primer mix drove a second PCR of roughly 6 to 12 cycles. MiXCR, run by TCRdb on the 5' RACE reads, gives a single entry per CDR3 protein. The table shows 1,500,000 or so distinct CDR3 sequences, with roughly 43% occurring only once. Sequenced sample: blood. The receptors here all came from a woman between 18 and 29 years old in good health.

V gene TRBV29-1 combines with J gene TRBJ2-1, with 7 positions matching TRBD1. V shed 6 bases and J 6 bases; nucleotides not matched to a gene: 14. This CDR3 is 15 amino acids long. Looked up from germline, CDR1 is SQVTM and CDR2 is ANQGSEA. The CDR3 DNA is TGCAGCGTAGTTACAGGGGATTCAAAGGGCAATGAGCAGTTCTTC. This gives the protein CSVVTGDSKGNEQFF.

V is TRBV7-9 and J is TRBJ1-1; D is possibly TRBD1 (6 bases). Trimming shortened V by 5 bases and J by 1 base, and 23 bases separated the two germline ends. Germline V CDR1 and CDR2: SEHNR, FQNEAQ (reference sequence). This CDR3 spans 18 amino acids. This chain's CDR3 is CASSPPYRVRGENTEAFF. DNA of the CDR3: TGTGCCAGCAGCCCGCCTTACAGGGTAAGGGGAGAGAACACTGAAGCTTTCTTT.

The CDR3 reads CASSPRFGAVEAFF. The DNA of the CDR3 is TGTGCCAGCAGCCCCAGGTTCGGGGCTGTTGAAGCTTTCTTT. The V call is TRBV7-9, the J call TRBJ1-1; possible D gene TRBD1, 5 bases. The germline V gene has CDR1 SEHNR and CDR2 FQNEAQ (reference sequence). CDR3 length: 14 amino acids. The V gene lost 5 bases and the J gene lost 7 bases, with 17 bases spanning the gap. Filled out from reference TRBV7-9 and TRBJ1-1, the complete variable domain reads DTGVSQNPRHKITKRGQNVTFRCDPISEHNRLYWYRQTLGQGPEFLTYFQNEAQLEKSRLLSDRFSAERPKGSFSTLEIQRTEQGDSAMYLCASSPRFGAVEAFFGQGTRLTVV.

This chain uses TRBV2 with TRBJ2-1, with D hard to call. With 4 bases removed from V and 6 bases from J, the gap between germline ends came to 7 bases. Germline V gives CDR1 SNHLY, CDR2 FYNNEI. This CDR3 is built from 12 residues. CDR3 sequence (DNA): TGTGCCAGCAGTGGCCAGACCAATGAGCAGTTCTTC. This gives the protein CASSGQTNEQFF.

This clonotype was seen only a few times. The chain combines TRBV28 with TRBJ2-4, with TRBD2 identical over 9 bases. Germline V lookup: CDR1 MDHEN, CDR2 SYDVKM. V trimming: 5 bases; J trimming: 6 bases; junction bases outside the gene matches: 11. The CDR3 loop spans 16 amino acids. Here the CDR3 DNA reads TGTGCCAGCAGTCATTCCGGACTAGCGCGAGTAAACATTCAGTACTTC. It yields the protein CASSHSGLARVNIQYF.

The DNA of the CDR3 is TGTGCCAGCAGCTTTGAACGGGGCGGGGCCTGCAATGAGCAGTTCTTC. Translating it yields CASSFERGGACNEQFF. The chain has TRBV11-2 and TRBJ2-1; tentative D call: TRBD2 (6 bases). This CDR3 comprises 16 residues. Germline V CDR1 and CDR2: SGHAT, FQNNGV. V was pared by 3 bases and J by 6 bases, with 18 bases between.

This clonotype was counted only a few times. The chain links TRBV5-1 to TRBJ2-5; TRBD2 agrees at 14 bases. The CDR3 loop spans 15 amino acids. The germline gives CDR1 SGHRS, CDR2 YFSETQ. The ends lost 5 bases at V and 11 bases at J; junction bases unmatched: 11. Written as DNA, the CDR3 is TGCGCCAGCAGAGCAGGGACTAGCGGGAGTAGTGAGCAGTACTTC. It translates to CASRAGTSGSSEQYF.

Many counts were recorded for this clonotype. The chain has TRBV2 and TRBJ1-6; TRBD1 might be the D (6 bases). The ends were cut back, 5 bases at V and 7 bases at J, with 9 bases in the middle. CDR1 SNHLY and CDR2 FYNNEI come from the germline V gene. The CDR3 consists of 13 residues. CDR3 region: CASSRTENSPLHF. The CDR3 nucleotides read TGTGCCAGCAGTCGGACAGAGAATTCACCCCTCCACTTT.

This clonotype was seen a handful of times. The J gene is TRBJ2-3, the V gene TRBV2; a possible D gene is TRBD2 (7 bases). The V gene's germline CDR1 is SNHLY and CDR2 FYNNEI. Trimming removed 4 bases at V and 2 bases at J, with 16 bases between. This CDR3 region has 16 residues. DNA for the CDR3: TGTGCCAGCAGTGCCCGCCGGGGGGCTCTCACAGATACGCAGTATTTT. Its translation is CASSARRGALTDTQYF.

The gene calls are TRBV4-1 and TRBJ2-5; 11 bases map to TRBD2. The V and J ends lost 1 base and 1 base, in that order; junction bases with no gene match: 2. The germline CDR1 and CDR2 sequences are MGHRA and YSYEKL. CDR3 length: 16 amino acids. CDR3 coding DNA: TGCGCCAGCAGCCAAGCGGGACTAGCGGTCCAAGAGACCCAGTACTTC. Translation gives CASSQAGLAVQETQYF.